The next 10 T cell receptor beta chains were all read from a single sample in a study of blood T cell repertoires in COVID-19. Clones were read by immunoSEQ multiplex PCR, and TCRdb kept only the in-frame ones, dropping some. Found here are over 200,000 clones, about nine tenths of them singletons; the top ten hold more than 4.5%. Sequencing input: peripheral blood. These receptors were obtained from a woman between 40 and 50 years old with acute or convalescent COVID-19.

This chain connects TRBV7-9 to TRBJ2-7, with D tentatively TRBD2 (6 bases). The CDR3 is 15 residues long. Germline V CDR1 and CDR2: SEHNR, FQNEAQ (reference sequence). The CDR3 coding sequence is TGTGCCACCAGCGGGCTGGGTCGTGGCGCCTACGAGCAGTACGTC. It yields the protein CATSGLGRGAYEQYV.

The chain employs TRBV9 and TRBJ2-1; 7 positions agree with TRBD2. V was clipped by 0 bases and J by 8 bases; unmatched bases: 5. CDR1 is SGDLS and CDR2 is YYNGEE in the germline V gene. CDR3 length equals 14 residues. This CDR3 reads CASSVVGGGDEQFF. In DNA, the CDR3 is TGTGCCAGCAGCGTAGTTGGCGGGGGTGATGAGCAGTTCTTC. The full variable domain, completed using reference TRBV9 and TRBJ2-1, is DSGVTQTPKHLITATGQRVTLRCSPRSGDLSVYWYQQSLDQGLQFLIQYYNGEERAKGNILERFSAQQFPDLHSELNLSSLELGDSALYFCASSVVGGGDEQFFGPGTRLTVL.

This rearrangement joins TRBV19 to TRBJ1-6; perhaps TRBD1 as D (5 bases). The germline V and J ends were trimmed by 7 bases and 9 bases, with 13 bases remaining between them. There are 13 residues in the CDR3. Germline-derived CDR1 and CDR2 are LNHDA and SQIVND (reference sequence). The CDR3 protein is CASTGNLGSPLHF. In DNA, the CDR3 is TGTGCCAGTACAGGGAATTTGGGTTCACCCCTCCACTTT.

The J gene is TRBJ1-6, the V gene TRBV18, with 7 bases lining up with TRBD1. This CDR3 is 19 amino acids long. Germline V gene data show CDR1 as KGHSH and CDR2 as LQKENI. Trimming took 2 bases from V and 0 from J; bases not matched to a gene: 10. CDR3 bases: TGTGCCAGCTCACCAAGAGGACAGGTCCTGAGCTCCTATAATTCACCCCTCCACTTT. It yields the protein CASSPRGQVLSSYNSPLHF.

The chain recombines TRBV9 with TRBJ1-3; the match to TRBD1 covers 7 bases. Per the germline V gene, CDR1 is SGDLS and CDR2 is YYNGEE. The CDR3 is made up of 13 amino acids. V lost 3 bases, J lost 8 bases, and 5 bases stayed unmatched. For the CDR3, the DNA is TGTGCCAGCAGCGGACAGGGAACGGACACCATATATTTT. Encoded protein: CASSGQGTDTIYF.

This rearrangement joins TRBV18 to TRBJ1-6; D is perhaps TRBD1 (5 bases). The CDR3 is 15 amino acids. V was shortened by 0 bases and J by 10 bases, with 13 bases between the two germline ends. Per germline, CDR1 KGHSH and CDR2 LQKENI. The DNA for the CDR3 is TGTGCCAGCTCACCACCGCCCCCAGGGCGGTCACCCCTCCACTTT. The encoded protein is CASSPPPPGRSPLHF.

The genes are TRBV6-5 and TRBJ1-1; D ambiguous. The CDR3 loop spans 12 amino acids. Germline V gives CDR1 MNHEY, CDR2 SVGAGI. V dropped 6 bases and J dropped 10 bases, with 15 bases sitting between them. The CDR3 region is CASSPTVSGAFF. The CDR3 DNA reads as TGTGCCAGCAGCCCAACGGTCAGCGGAGCTTTCTTT.

CDR3 amino acids: CASSARGGRPGGGNTIYF. In nucleotides, the CDR3 is TGTGCCAGCAGTGCTCGGGGTGGGCGGCCAGGAGGAGGAAACACCATATATTTT. This chain links TRBV2 with TRBJ1-3; unclear D gene. The CDR3 totals 18 residues. Trimming took 4 bases from V and 4 from J, leaving 23 bases between them. Germline-derived CDR1 and CDR2 are SNHLY and FYNNEI.

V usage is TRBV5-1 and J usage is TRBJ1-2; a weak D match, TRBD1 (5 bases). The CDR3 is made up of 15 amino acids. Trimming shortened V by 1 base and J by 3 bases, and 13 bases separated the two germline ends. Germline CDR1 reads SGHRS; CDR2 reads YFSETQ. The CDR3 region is CASSLFGREDYGYTF. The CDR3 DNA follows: TGCGCCAGCAGCTTGTTTGGCAGGGAGGACTATGGCTACACCTTC. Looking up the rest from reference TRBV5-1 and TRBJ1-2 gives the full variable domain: KAGVTQTPRYLIKTRGQQVTLSCSPISGHRSVSWYQQTPGQGLQFLFEYFSETQRNKGNFPGRFSGRQFSNSRSEMNVSTLELGDSALYLCASSLFGREDYGYTFGSGTRLTVV.

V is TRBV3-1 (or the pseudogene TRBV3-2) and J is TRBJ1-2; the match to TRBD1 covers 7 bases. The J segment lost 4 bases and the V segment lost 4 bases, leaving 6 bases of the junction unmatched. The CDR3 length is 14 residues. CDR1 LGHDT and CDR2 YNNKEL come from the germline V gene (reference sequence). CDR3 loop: CASSRYRGSYGYTF. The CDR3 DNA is TGTGCCAGCAGCCGGTACAGGGGTTCCTATGGCTACACCTTC.